One sample yielded the 26 T cell receptor beta chains listed below, sequenced in a study of glioma-infiltrating T cells. The iRepertoire nested amplicon-rescue multiplex PCR amplified TCR alpha and beta CDR3s from RNA. MiXCR was run by TCRdb on the multiplex PCR reads, yielding one entry per CDR3 protein. Among approximately 190,000 distinct CDR3 sequences, around 30% were seen once, and the ten largest hold 20% to 25%. Source material: glioma tissue, nonneoplastic brain tissue, or PBMCs (not recorded which). The receptors were sampled from a human donor with low-grade glioma or glioblastoma, undergoing nonglioma brain surgery, or in good health (not recorded which).

As for this clonotype: It may be a read error: a sequence one base away is much more abundant. This chain connects TRBV7-2 to TRBJ2-1; a possible D gene is TRBD1 (6 bases). Germline V gives CDR1 SGHTA, CDR2 FQGNSA. CDR3 length: 14 residues. In DNA, the CDR3 is TGTGCCAGCAGCTTGTTTGGACAGTACAATGAGCAGTCCTTC. Protein product: CASSLFGQYNEQSF.

This clonotype was seen only once. Given a much more abundant clone one base away, this may be a read error. V and J are TRBV12-3 or TRBV12-4 and TRBJ2-5; D is uncertain. CDR3 length: 12 amino acids. Deletions cut 0 bases from V and 5 bases from J, with 4 bases between. The CDR3 region is CASSLATETQYF. The CDR3, as DNA: TGTGCCAGCAGTTTAGCGACGGAGACCCAGTACTTC.

The chain is built from TRBV12-5 and TRBJ2-5; D is ambiguous. The CDR3 spans 17 residues. Deletions cut 0 bases from V and 2 bases from J, with 16 bases between. In germline, CDR1 is LGHNT, CDR2 FRNRAP. CDR3 nucleotide sequence: TGTGCTAGTGGTTTGGTACTCCCCAAGAAGGCACAAGAGACCCAGTACTTC. Translated, it gives CASGLVLPKKAQETQYF.

This clonotype was picked up many times. This sequence joins TRBV6-1 and TRBJ2-7, with 7 bases matching TRBD1. After removal of 6 bases from V and 3 bases from J, the junction contained 2 bases not matched to a gene. Per the germline V gene, CDR1 is MNHNS and CDR2 is SASEGT. There are 12 residues in the CDR3. CDR3 residues: CASRDRVYEQYF. In DNA, the CDR3 is TGTGCCAGCAGAGACAGGGTCTACGAGCAGTACTTC.

This chain links TRBV28 with TRBJ2-3, with TRBD2 matching 7 bases. Per the germline V gene, CDR1 is MDHEN and CDR2 is SYDVKM. V dropped 5 bases and J dropped 2; count of bases not matched to a gene: 10. There are 16 residues in the CDR3. For the CDR3, the DNA is TGTGCCAGCAGTCAGATTAGCGGGCGGACCACAGATACGCAGTATTTT. Protein product: CASSQISGRTTDTQYF.

This clonotype was observed at least ten times. The chain employs TRBV10-3 and TRBJ1-6; D is undetermined. Per the germline V gene, CDR1 is ENHRY and CDR2 is SYGVKD. This CDR3 spans 13 amino acids. V lost 5 bases, J lost 9 bases, and 11 bases lay in between. CDR3: CAISSEASSPLHF. The CDR3 DNA sequence: TGTGCCATCAGTTCGGAAGCCAGTTCACCCCTCCACTTT.

This clonotype was seen a few times. This chain connects TRBV14 to TRBJ2-1; the match to TRBD2 covers 9 bases. V lost 4 bases to trimming and J lost 4 bases; unmatched junction nucleotides: 5. The germline gives CDR1 SGHDN, CDR2 FVKESK. CDR3 length equals 15 residues. In DNA form, the CDR3 reads TGTGCCAGCAGCCGGGGGACTAGCTGGTACAATGAGCAGTTCTTC. Residues: CASSRGTSWYNEQFF.

Many counts were recorded for this clonotype. This chain links TRBV7-9 with TRBJ2-5, with TRBD1 identical over 8 bases. CDR3 length equals 14 residues. CDR1 and CDR2 from the germline V gene are SEHNR and FQNEAQ (reference sequence). The J segment lost 5 bases and the V segment lost 3 bases, leaving 5 bases of the junction unmatched. The chain's CDR3 is CASSLGTGLETQYF. CDR3 DNA sequence: TGTGCCAGCAGCTTGGGGACAGGTTTGGAGACCCAGTACTTC.

The rearrangement joins TRBV6-1 to TRBJ2-5; TRBD1 matches at 8 bases. Near its end, the DNA agrees better with TRBJ2-7, so the J call may be wrong. Per the germline V gene, CDR1 is MNHNS and CDR2 is SASEGT. The CDR3 is 13 amino acids. The CDR3: CASSLYRGYEQYF. CDR3 nucleotide sequence: TGTGCCAGCAGCCTCTACAGGGGGTACGAGCAGTACTTC.

This clonotype was seen repeatedly, ten times or more. The chain joins TRBV7-2 to TRBJ2-7; maybe TRBD2 (5 bases). CDR1 is SGHTA, CDR2 FQGNSA, per germline. The V end lost 5 bases, the J end lost 5 bases, and 19 bases lay between the germline ends. The CDR3 loop spans 15 amino acids. The CDR3, as DNA: TGTGCCAGCAGCCCACAACCTACTAGAACTGACGAGCAGTACTTC. It translates to CASSPQPTRTDEQYF.

This clonotype has only a few counts. This chain connects TRBV7-2 to TRBJ1-5; D not resolved. Germline CDR1 reads SGHTA; CDR2 reads FQGNSA. Between the trimmed V and J ends, which lost 4 bases and 4 bases, there was a span of 8 bases. This CDR3 is built from 13 residues. The CDR3 is CASSSRPNQPQHF. In nucleotides, the CDR3 is TGTGCCAGCAGCTCAAGACCTAATCAGCCCCAGCATTTT.

Note on this clonotype: One base away lies a much larger clone, so this may be a sequencing read error. This chain connects TRBV6-6 to TRBJ2-7; D unclear. CDR1 is MNHNY and CDR2 is SVGAGI in the germline V gene (reference sequence). There are 12 residues in the CDR3. This chain's CDR3 is CAGSLSELEQYF. CDR3 sequence (DNA): TGTGCCGGCAGTTTATCCGAACTTGAGCAGTACTTC.

This clonotype has at least ten counts. V gene TRBV7-3 combines with J gene TRBJ2-7, with unresolved D. Trimming took 5 bases from V and 7 from J, leaving 12 bases between them. Germline V lookup: CDR1 SGHTA, CDR2 FQGTGA. This CDR3 has 12 amino acids. The CDR3 nucleotides are TGTGCCAGCAGCCCAACCGGTGGGGAGCAGTACTTC. This gives the protein CASSPTGGEQYF.

This chain connects TRBV12-3 or TRBV12-4 to TRBJ2-2; TRBD2 agrees at 7 bases. This CDR3 spans 15 amino acids. Trimming cost V 2 bases and J 5 bases; bases outside gene matches: 5. This CDR3 reads CASSLMAGVTGELFF. The CDR3 nucleotides are TGTGCCAGCAGTTTAATGGCGGGAGTGACCGGGGAGCTGTTTTTT.

A few counts support this clonotype. This chain uses TRBV29-1 with TRBJ2-1; D may be TRBD1 (5 bases). The CDR3 runs 12 residues. Germline CDR1 is SQVTM and CDR2 is ANQGSEA. Trimming removed 4 bases at V and 14 bases at J, with 18 bases between. This CDR3 is CSVVRGQSPKFF. CDR3 nucleotide sequence: TGCAGCGTTGTAAGGGGCCAATCTCCAAAGTTCTTC.

This clonotype was counted ten times or more. The chain couples TRBV6-1 to TRBJ2-7; D unclear. Germline lookup yields CDR1 MNHNS and CDR2 SASEGT. Trimming stripped 8 bases from V and 3 bases from J, with 14 bases between. The CDR3 contains 13 residues. DNA for the CDR3: TGTGCCAGCGGGAAGGGTGGGATCTACGAGCAGTACTTC. Its translation is CASGKGGIYEQYF.

In the case of this clonotype: A much larger clonotype is one base distant, so this may be a read error. V and J are TRBV6-1 and TRBJ2-3; TRBD2 aligns across 12 bases. With 7 bases clipped from V and 7 bases from J, the junction kept 6 bases outside the gene matches. This CDR3 spans 14 amino acids. Germline CDR1 and CDR2: MNHNS and SASEGT. The CDR3 protein is CASTETSGSYTQYF. The CDR3 region has the DNA TGTGCCAGCACCGAGACTAGCGGGAGTTATACGCAGTATTTT.

This clonotype was counted a few times. The chain links TRBV29-1 to TRBJ2-3; 8 bases line up with TRBD2. CDR3 length: 15 residues. Germline V gives CDR1 SQVTM, CDR2 ANQGSEA. The V and J ends lost 3 bases and 1 base, in that order; junction bases with no gene match: 6. The CDR3 coding sequence is TGCAGCGTTGATAGGCGGGAGGAGGGCACAGATACGCAGTATTTT. It encodes CSVDRREEGTDTQYF.

Comments on this clonotype: One end of the junction varies from germline; a read error may be responsible. The chain recombines TRBV28 with TRBJ1-1; D gene ambiguous. Germline CDR1 and CDR2: MDHEN and SYDVKM. The CDR3 runs to 13 residues. CDR3 protein: CASSFPGRTEALF. CDR3 DNA: TGTGCCAGCAGTTTCCCGGGCAGAACTGAAGCTTTATTT.

Worth noting for this clonotype: Just one base apart from a much larger clone, this may be a read error. The chain joins TRBV7-9 to TRBJ1-6, with 7 positions matching TRBD1. The CDR3 is 13 residues long. V shed 8 bases and J 17 bases; nucleotides not matched to a gene: 15. CDR1 and CDR2 from the germline V gene are SEHNR and FQNEAQ (reference sequence). As DNA, the CDR3 is TGTGCCAGCGAGAAACAGGGGACGGGGCCCATCCACTTT. Translation gives CASEKQGTGPIHF.

On this clonotype: This sequence may be a read error, since a much larger clone differs from it by one base. The chain joins TRBV7-2 to TRBJ2-1; 7 nucleotides agree with TRBD2. The V gene end was trimmed by 4 bases and the J gene end by 8 bases; junction bases not matched to a gene: 8. The germline gives CDR1 SGHTA, CDR2 FQGNSA. The CDR3 has 14 residues. For the CDR3, the DNA is TGTGCCAGCAGCTCAGTTTGGGGGAGGGATGAGCAGTTCTTC. Translating gives CASSSVWGRDEQFF. The complete variable domain, with remaining parts taken from reference TRBV7-2 and TRBJ2-1, reads GAGVSQSPSNKVTEKGKDVELRCDPISGHTALYWYRQSLGQGLEFLIYFQGNSAPDKSGLPSDRFSAERTGGSVSTLTIQRTQQEDSAVYLCASSSVWGRDEQFFGPGTRLTVL.

At least ten counts were recorded for this clonotype. The chain couples TRBV19 to TRBJ1-5, with D perhaps TRBD1 (6 bases). There are 14 residues in the CDR3. Looked up from germline, CDR1 is LNHDA and CDR2 is SQIVND (reference sequence). Trimming pared 3 bases from V and 3 bases from J, leaving 9 bases between. CDR3 coding DNA: TGTGCCAGTAGTATTGACAGGAACAATCAGCCCCAGCATTTT. This encodes CASSIDRNNQPQHF. Full variable domain (remainder filled in from reference TRBV19 and TRBJ1-5): DGGITQSPKYLFRKEGQNVTLSCEQNLNHDAMYWYRQDPGQGLRLIYYSQIVNDFQKGDIAEGYSVSREKKESFPLTVTSAQKNPTAFYLCASSIDRNNQPQHFGDGTRLSIL.

This clonotype was detected many times. This chain joins TRBV20-1 and TRBJ2-3, with D maybe TRBD1 (8 bases). Per germline, CDR1 DFQATT and CDR2 SNEGSKA (reference sequence). The CDR3 sequence is 15 residues long. The V end lost 3 bases, the J end lost 5 bases, and 18 bases lay between the germline ends. The CDR3 loop reads CSARGGQGARDTQYF. In DNA, the CDR3 is TGCAGTGCTAGGGGGGGGCAGGGGGCGAGAGATACGCAGTATTTT.

The rearrangement links TRBV28 to TRBJ2-7; 12 nucleotides agree with TRBD2. CDR3 length: 16 amino acids. CDR1 is MDHEN, CDR2 SYDVKM, per germline. The V gene end was trimmed by 3 bases and the J gene end by 7 bases; junction bases not matched to a gene: 10. CDR3 DNA: TGTGCCAGCAGTTTCTTGACTAGCGGGAGCCTGGGGGAGCAGTACTTC. It translates to CASSFLTSGSLGEQYF.

Ten or more counts support this clonotype. The V call is TRBV19, the J call TRBJ1-6; 9 positions match TRBD1. Germline V gene data show CDR1 as LNHDA and CDR2 as SQIVND (reference sequence). The CDR3 consists of 14 residues. Germline trimming cut 4 bases from V and 8 bases from J; bases unmatched to any gene: 3. As DNA, the CDR3 is TGTGCCAGTAGTAAGACAGGGGGTGATTCACCCCTCCACTTT. It encodes CASSKTGGDSPLHF.

The sample holds many counts of this clonotype. The chain uses TRBV28 and TRBJ1-4, with TRBD1 matching over 7 bases. V trimming: 3 bases; J trimming: 8 bases; junction bases outside the gene matches: 12. This CDR3 spans 16 amino acids. Per the germline V gene, CDR1 is MDHEN and CDR2 is SYDVKM. The CDR3 loop is CASSLWGAGGMEKLFF. The CDR3, as DNA: TGTGCCAGCAGTTTGTGGGGAGCAGGGGGGATGGAAAAACTGTTTTTT. The variable domain in full, completed from reference TRBV28 and TRBJ1-4, reads DVKVTQSSRYLVKRTGEKVFLECVQDMDHENMFWYRQDPGLGLRLIYFSYDVKMKEKGDIPEGYSVSREKKERFSLILESASTNQTSMYLCASSLWGAGGMEKLFFGSGTQLSVL.